These 5 T cell receptor beta chains came from one sample sequenced in a study of shared clonotypes between healthy human individuals. TCRdb keeps only in-frame clones here, not all; method: immunoSEQ multiplex PCR. The sample lists millions of clones; approximately 90% were seen once. Sequences were obtained from naive CD4+ T cells sorted from blood. Subset specified: CD45RA+ positively selected. These TCRs come from a man between 18 and 29 years old in good health.

The V and J genes are TRBV6-6 and TRBJ2-5; perhaps TRBD2 as D (6 bases). V lost 7 bases and J 5 bases, leaving 20 bases between the germline ends. The CDR3 spans 15 residues. Germline CDR1 is MNHNY and CDR2 is SVGAGI (reference sequence). The CDR3 nucleotides are TGTGCCAGCAAAAGAACTAGCCAGATCGCGGAGACCCAGTACTTC. This translates into CASKRTSQIAETQYF.

This clone was picked up a small number of times. The chain recombines TRBV10-3 with TRBJ1-1; unclear D gene. The CDR3 runs to 13 residues. Trimming cost V 10 bases and J 1 base, with 13 bases left between them. Germline lookup yields CDR1 ENHRY and CDR2 SYGVKD. The CDR3 is CATLGGKNTEAFF. DNA for the CDR3: TGTGCCACTTTGGGAGGGAAGAACACTGAAGCTTTCTTT.

Here the CDR3 DNA reads TGTGCCAGCAGTGACAAGGGACCCCCGGAAGCTTTCTTT. It codes for CASSDKGPPEAFF. The chain has TRBV6-1 and TRBJ1-1; tentative D call: TRBD1 (5 bases). Germline CDR1 is MNHNS and CDR2 is SASEGT. This CDR3 comprises 13 residues. V was clipped by 3 bases and J by 8 bases, with 13 bases between them.

The CDR3 DNA is TGTGCCAGCAGCTTGGCTTTTAAGGGGACTGGGGCCAACGTCCTGACTTTC. It is translated as CASSLAFKGTGANVLTF. V gene TRBV5-6 combines with J gene TRBJ2-6; D may be TRBD1 (5 bases). Germline CDR1 SGHDT, CDR2 YYEEEE. V was clipped by 0 bases and J by 2 bases, with 12 bases between them. The CDR3 spans 17 residues.

This clone is a singleton in its sample. The chain joins TRBV6-5 to TRBJ1-5; D might be TRBD1 (5 bases). In germline, CDR1 is MNHEY, CDR2 SVGAGI. This CDR3 has 14 residues. The V and J ends lost 5 bases and 1 base respectively, with 9 bases between them. The DNA for the CDR3 is TGTGCCAGCAGTCACGAGGGGAGCAATCAGCCCCAGCATTTT. It encodes CASSHEGSNQPQHF.